This TCR beta chain was identified during a study of blood T cells in healthy people across ages. Study background: Researchers report that template switching captured about one barcoded beta molecule per two T cells. Notes on the study in general: Using unsorted PBMCs precluded a conclusive naive versus antigen-experienced comparison. Diversity of TCR beta per million T cells declined in a roughly linear way with age.

This clonotype was seen repeatedly, ten times or more. Its antigen is unknown. Trimming at V came to 1 base and at J to 5 bases, leaving 4 bases not matched to a gene. Per germline, CDR1 DFQATT and CDR2 SNEGSKA (reference sequence). This CDR3 has 13 residues. A second roughly 7 to 11 cycle PCR used barcoded and J-beta primers. A template-switch adaptor with 12 random nucleotides tagged each cDNA molecule. One entry per CDR3 protein, called by TCRdb with MiXCR from the 5' RACE reads. The sample carries hundreds of thousands of distinct CDR3 sequences, more than 45% recorded once. Sequenced sample: blood. The rearrangement uses TRBV20-1 and TRBJ2-5; 7 positions agree with TRBD1. This TCR was sampled from a woman of 80 years or more in good health. In DNA, the CDR3 is TGCAGTGCTAGAGGAGGGGGCGGTGAGACCCAGTACTTC. Translating gives CSARGGGGETQYF.